This TCR beta chain comes out of a study of the immune and genomic landscape of osteosarcoma (dated by TCRdb to 2020 to 2021). General notes on the study: A total of roughly 44 pediatric and adult patients with high-grade osteosarcoma made up the overall cohort, and the median age at diagnosis was around 27 years (range roughly 5-81). An explanation for the limited clinical activity of immune checkpoint inhibitors in osteosarcoma was sought in the study. Poor-risk disease was overrepresented in the cohort, as 73% of patients had an unfavorable pathologic response to standard therapy and 55% to 70% were deceased. Patients in the overall cohort were 45% to 65% male, and about 80% presented with localized disease at diagnosis. The osteosarcoma immunogenomic landscape was characterized by integrating TCR sequencing results with transcriptome, protein array and immunostaining data. Two samples from the same tumor site were contributed by each of three patients. Osteosarcoma specimens were profiled with whole genome, RNA and T-cell receptor sequencing plus immunohistochemistry and reverse phase protein arrays so that immunogenic potential could be defined.

TCR beta chain CDR3 regions were immunosequenced with the ImmunoSEQ Assay (Adaptive Biotechnologies). Processing in the source paper ran as follows. TCRB rearrangements, read counts, read proportions and gene usage were exported through the ImmunoSEQ Analyzer platform. T-cell clonality was calculated from productive rearrangements as 1 minus Pielou's evenness. In the clonal space homeostasis analysis, clonotypes were sorted into rare, small, medium, large or hyperexpanded (0.01 to 1 of the repertoire) bins. TCR productive clonality was compared across immune clusters C1, C2 and C3 using the Wilcoxon rank sum test. TCRdb retrieved this table from immuneACCESS and kept in-frame rearrangements only. Not all clones are present; in checked studies, unresolved V genes account for under half, and no reason is known for the remainder. D and trimming were read from the DNA, whereas the V and J calls and clone size are those reported in that table. The table for this sample lists around 2,600 clones; 78% of them were counted only once. The leading ten clones occupy about 9.9% of the sample.

What the research found in general, with its limitations: TCR productive clonality was higher in the immune-hot C3 cluster than the cold C1 cluster but still low overall. Productive TCR clonality was found to be low overall, with an average of 0.09 and a maximum of 0.3, which suggested limited T-cell clonal expansion. In five cases a single hyperexpanded clone dominated the repertoire, and each of those five cases had fewer than 100 T-cell clonotypes. Because osteosarcoma is rare and all possible samples were collected, sample size was not determined by any statistical method. Matched blood was collected from only two patients, alongside the frozen tumor specimens. Clonality benchmarks were derived from external normal skin and healthy peripheral blood data rather than from matched normal tissue.

Post-treatment primary, local recurrence and metastasis tumors from poor-prognosis patients were used as specimens. The metastasis specimens were resected osteosarcoma lung metastases that had been frozen. The CDR3 numbers 12 residues from cysteine through phenylalanine. This entry keeps only the CDR3 DNA: 36 bases, framed from base 1. V and J lose 5 bases and 4 bases, and a span of 8 bases separates them. Looking up the germline V gene (reference sequence) yields CDR1 MNHEY and CDR2 SMNVEV. A remark on this clone: The target of this receptor is not known. No base quality values were provided; no much bigger clone lies one nucleotide off.

The chain is made from TRBV27 and TRBJ1-1; no D gene is confidently identified. Sequencing was performed on metastatic tumor tissue from the lung. According to the study, the label for this sample's cell subset or site signals: lung metastasis of osteosarcoma. This sequence originates from a woman aged 18-30 years with osteosarcoma. The age is the age at diagnosis. Read as DNA, the sequence is TGTGCCAGCAGTACTGGGTCCACTGAAGCTTTCTTT. This translates into CASSTGSTEAFF.